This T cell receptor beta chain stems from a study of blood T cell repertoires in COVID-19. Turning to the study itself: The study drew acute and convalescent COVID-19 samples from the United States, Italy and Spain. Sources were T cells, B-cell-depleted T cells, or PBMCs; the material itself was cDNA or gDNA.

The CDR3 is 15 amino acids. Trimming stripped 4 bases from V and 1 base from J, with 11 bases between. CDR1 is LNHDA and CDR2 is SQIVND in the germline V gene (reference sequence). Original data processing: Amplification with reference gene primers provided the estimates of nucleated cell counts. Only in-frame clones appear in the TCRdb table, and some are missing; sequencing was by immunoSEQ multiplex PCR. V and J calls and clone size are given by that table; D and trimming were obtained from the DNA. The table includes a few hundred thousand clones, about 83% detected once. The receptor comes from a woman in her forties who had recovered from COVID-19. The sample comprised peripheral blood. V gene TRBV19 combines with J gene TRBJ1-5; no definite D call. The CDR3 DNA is TGTGCCAGTAGTACCAGAGCGGCAAGCAATCAGCCCCAGCATTTT. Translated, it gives CASSTRAASNQPQHF.